Listed here are 26 T cell receptor beta chains from one sample, sequenced in a study of T cell responses to AZD1222 COVID-19 vaccine (dated by TCRdb to about 2021). Library construction relied on the immunoSEQ multiplex PCR assay. The source is immuneACCESS, and TCRdb retained only in-frame sequences with V and J called. Part of the clones is not carried over; for the studies checked, unresolved V genes explain less than half of this, and the remainder is unexplained. The sample profile shows more than 95,000 clones; approximately 90% of them were found once. Less than 4% of the sample comes from the top ten. The time point label, read with the paper, signifies: about 28 days (+/-7) after the second vaccine dose. This material consisted of peripheral blood, taken 28 days after the second AZD1222 dose. These receptors all come from an adult who received the AZD1222 COVID-19 vaccine.

The chain has TRBV19 and TRBJ2-1, with no clear D. The germline CDR1 and CDR2 sequences are LNHDA and SQIVND (reference sequence). The CDR3 loop spans 13 amino acids. V lost 5 bases and J lost 6, with 11 bases in between. The CDR3 protein is CASSPPFSNEQFF. The CDR3 DNA is TGTGCCAGTAGTCCGCCTTTTTCCAATGAGCAGTTCTTC.

The rearrangement links TRBV6-4 to TRBJ1-1, with D tentatively TRBD1 (6 bases). Trimming left V 10 bases short and J 0 bases short, with 12 bases between. This CDR3 comprises 13 residues. CDR1 MRHNA and CDR2 SNTAGT come from the germline V gene. CDR3 in DNA: TGTGCCAACAACGGACAGCTGAACACTGAAGCTTTCTTT. The encoded protein is CANNGQLNTEAFF.

The chain has TRBV7-9 and TRBJ1-3, with 9 bases identical to TRBD1. The V gene's germline CDR1 is SEHNR and CDR2 FQNEAQ (reference sequence). The CDR3 length is 16 residues. Germline trimming cut 6 bases from V and 1 base from J; bases unmatched to any gene: 7. CDR3 in amino acids: CASSFGDRGSGNTIYF. In DNA, the CDR3 is TGTGCCAGCAGTTTTGGAGACAGGGGGTCTGGAAACACCATATATTTT. The full variable domain, rest sourced from reference TRBV7-9 and TRBJ1-3, is DTGVSQNPRHKITKRGQNVTFRCDPISEHNRLYWYRQTLGQGPEFLTYFQNEAQLEKSRLLSDRFSAERPKGSFSTLEIQRTEQGDSAMYLCASSFGDRGSGNTIYFGEGSWLTVV.

The gene calls are TRBV7-2 and TRBJ2-7, with 8 bases that match TRBD2. Germline CDR1 SGHTA, CDR2 FQGNSA. This CDR3 has 18 residues. V dropped 1 base and J dropped 3; count of bases not matched to a gene: 14. CDR3 loop: CASSLGFGGGPRNYEQYF. CDR3 sequence (DNA): TGTGCCAGCAGCTTAGGATTCGGGGGGGGCCCTAGAAACTACGAGCAGTACTTC.

The V call is TRBV14, the J call TRBJ2-7, with TRBD2 matching 11 bases. J lost 2 bases, V lost 2 bases, and 2 bases had no gene match. Germline values: CDR1 SGHDN, CDR2 FVKESK. The CDR3 is 15 amino acids. The CDR3: CASSQISGGAYEQYF. The CDR3, as DNA: TGTGCCAGCAGCCAAATTAGCGGGGGGGCCTACGAGCAGTACTTC.

V usage is TRBV7-5 and J usage is TRBJ1-2; the DNA was not compared with TRBD1, the D call given in the table. TRBV7-5 counts as a pseudogene. The CDR3 runs 15 residues. The CDR3 loop reads CARSFRQGVLNGYTF. The CDR3 bases are TGTGCCAGAAGCTTCCGACAGGGGGTGCTCAATGGCTACACCTTC.

The chain uses TRBV19 and TRBJ1-1; D is unresolved. The V gene's germline CDR1 is LNHDA and CDR2 SQIVND (reference sequence). Trimming removed 3 bases at V and 4 bases at J, with 12 bases between. The CDR3 has 14 amino acids. For the CDR3, the DNA is TGTGCCAGTAGTATTAACGGGCTCGGCACTGAAGCTTTCTTT. As protein: CASSINGLGTEAFF.

V gene TRBV4-3 combines with J gene TRBJ1-1, with 7 bases lining up with TRBD1. Trimming cost V 4 bases and J 3 bases; bases outside gene matches: 5. Germline CDR1 and CDR2: LGHNA and YSLEER. CDR3 length: 14 amino acids. Here the CDR3 reads CASSPPGQYTEAFF. CDR3 DNA sequence: TGCGCCAGCAGCCCCCCGGGACAGTACACTGAAGCTTTCTTT.

The CDR3 DNA reads TGTGCCTGGAGTGGAATAAATAGCAATCAGCCCCAGCATTTT. Translation gives CAWSGINSNQPQHF. This chain connects TRBV30 to TRBJ1-5; D unclear. The V end was cut by 1 base, the J end by 0 bases, with 7 bases between. This CDR3 has 14 amino acids. CDR1 is GTSNPN and CDR2 is SVGIG in the germline V gene (reference sequence).

This chain connects TRBV30 to TRBJ1-5; D might be TRBD1 (5 bases). The V end lost 2 bases, the J end lost 7 bases, and 18 bases lay between the germline ends. This CDR3 has 15 residues. CDR1 is GTSNPN and CDR2 is SVGIG in the germline V gene (reference sequence). The DNA of the CDR3 is TGTGCCTGGAGTAGAGGGGCCCACGTGAACCAGCCCCAGCATTTT. Its protein is CAWSRGAHVNQPQHF.

The chain links TRBV4-2 to TRBJ2-7; the D gene is possibly TRBD2 (6 bases). The ends were cut back, 3 bases at V and 0 bases at J, with 12 bases in the middle. The length of the CDR3 is 15 residues. CDR1 and CDR2 from the germline V gene are LGHNA and YNFKEQ. The CDR3 region has the DNA TGTGCCAGCAGCCAGGAGCACGGGAGCTCCTACGAGCAGTACTTC. Protein product: CASSQEHGSSYEQYF.

The rearrangement joins TRBV5-6 to TRBJ2-4, with 8 bases that match TRBD1. Germline V gene sequence: CDR1 SGHDT, CDR2 YYEEEE. Trimming removed 2 bases from V and 2 bases from J; junction bases left unmatched: 9. The CDR3 has 17 amino acids. This chain's CDR3 is CASSFNQGAFTKNIQYF. CDR3 nucleotide sequence: TGTGCCAGCAGCTTTAATCAGGGGGCGTTTACCAAAAACATTCAGTACTTC.

The chain recombines TRBV14 with TRBJ1-5, with 9 bases lining up with TRBD1. The CDR3 is made up of 16 amino acids. Germline V gene sequence: CDR1 SGHDN, CDR2 FVKESK. Trimming at V came to 5 bases and at J to 0 bases, leaving 5 bases not matched to a gene. In nucleotides, the CDR3 is TGTGCCAGCAGCGCGGGACAGGGACATAGCAATCAGCCCCAGCATTTT. It codes for CASSAGQGHSNQPQHF.

There are a few counts of this clone. The chain joins TRBV6-5 to TRBJ2-7, with 11 nucleotides matching TRBD2. CDR1 and CDR2 (germline): MNHEY, SVGAGI. The CDR3 runs to 15 residues. The V gene end was trimmed by 6 bases and the J gene end by 0 bases; junction bases not matched to a gene: 4. The CDR3 is CASSRLAGRSYEQYF. The CDR3 DNA reads TGTGCCAGCAGCCGACTAGCGGGACGCTCCTACGAGCAGTACTTC.

The chain carries TRBV7-9 and TRBJ2-7, with D unclear. The V gene's germline CDR1 is SEHNR and CDR2 FQNEAQ (reference sequence). V was clipped by 1 base and J by 5 bases, with 12 bases between them. There are 14 residues in the CDR3. The CDR3 loop is CASSLGQNWDEQYF. The CDR3 region has the DNA TGTGCCAGCAGCTTAGGACAAAACTGGGACGAGCAGTACTTC.

The chain has TRBV5-4 and TRBJ1-2, with D maybe TRBD1 (5 bases). There are 13 residues in the CDR3. The V and J ends lost 5 bases and 0 bases respectively, with 8 bases between them. Per germline, CDR1 SGHNT and CDR2 YYREEE (reference sequence). The DNA of the CDR3 is TGTGCCAGCAGAGAGACAGCTAACTATGGCTACACCTTC. This gives the protein CASRETANYGYTF.

This clone was recorded once. The CDR3 loop is CAISEGRSGNTIYF. In DNA form, the CDR3 reads TGTGCCATCAGTGAAGGCCGCTCTGGAAACACCATATATTTT. This sequence joins TRBV10-3 and TRBJ1-3; D is uncertain. Trimming shortened V by 3 bases and J by 0 bases, and 6 bases separated the two germline ends. The CDR3 sequence is 14 residues long. Germline V lookup: CDR1 ENHRY, CDR2 SYGVKD.

This clone occurred many times. The chain couples TRBV18 to TRBJ1-1; TRBD1 matches at 8 bases. V gave up 0 bases and J gave up 6 bases; unmatched junction bases: 6. The germline CDR1 and CDR2 sequences are KGHSH and LQKENI. This CDR3 has 15 residues. The DNA for the CDR3 is TGTGCCAGCTCACCACCCCAGGGGGCAGGGGCTGAAGCTTTCTTT. Translated, it gives CASSPPQGAGAEAFF.

The chain has TRBV11-2 and TRBJ2-3; 7 nucleotides match TRBD1. Germline values: CDR1 SGHAT, CDR2 FQNNGV. This CDR3 spans 14 amino acids. Unmatched junction bases numbered 3, after V lost 4 bases and J lost 2 bases. CDR3 sequence reads: CASSYRGATDTQYF. CDR3 coding DNA: TGTGCCAGCAGCTACAGGGGTGCCACAGATACGCAGTATTTT.

The chain has TRBV30 and TRBJ2-7; 8 bases agree with TRBD1. V shed 1 base, J shed 2 bases, and the junction held 10 bases outside the gene matches. The germline gives CDR1 GTSNPN, CDR2 SVGIG (reference sequence). The CDR3 contains 16 residues. The CDR3 sequence: CAWSAKPGQDTYEQYF. The CDR3 DNA is TGTGCCTGGAGTGCAAAGCCGGGACAGGATACCTACGAGCAGTACTTC.

The rearrangement links TRBV9 to TRBJ1-3; D is ambiguous. The CDR3 spans 14 residues. Germline CDR1 reads SGDLS; CDR2 reads YYNGEE. V lost 3 bases, J lost 0 bases, and 7 bases lay in between. Here the CDR3 DNA reads TGTGCCAGCAGCGCCCGTTCCTCTGGAAACACCATATATTTT. Translated: CASSARSSGNTIYF.

The table lists this clone with a few counts. The chain joins TRBV10-3 to TRBJ2-1, with a tentative D call TRBD1 (6 bases). CDR3 length: 15 amino acids. The germline V and J ends were trimmed by 9 bases and 4 bases, with 19 bases remaining between them. From germline, CDR1 is ENHRY and CDR2 SYGVKD. In DNA, the CDR3 is TGTGCCATACTCGCCCGGGACACGGCATACAATGAGCAGTTCTTC. Translating it yields CAILARDTAYNEQFF.

V usage is TRBV11-2 and J usage is TRBJ1-1; the D is unclear. V dropped 4 bases and J dropped 9 bases, with 15 bases sitting between them. CDR3 length: 13 amino acids. The germline CDR1 and CDR2 sequences are SGHAT and FQNNGV. The CDR3 reads CASSSLRIVKAFF. Here the CDR3 DNA reads TGTGCCAGCAGCTCCCTACGGATAGTAAAAGCTTTCTTT.

This clone came up once. The genes are TRBV5-5 and TRBJ1-2; TRBD1 agrees at 9 bases. The CDR3 is made up of 14 amino acids. Trimming took 4 bases from V and 3 from J; bases not matched to a gene: 4. The germline V gene has CDR1 SGHKS and CDR2 YYEKEE (reference sequence). The CDR3 reads CASSPRDRDYGYTF. The CDR3 DNA reads as TGTGCCAGCAGCCCCCGGGACAGGGACTATGGCTACACCTTC.

The chain recombines TRBV30 with TRBJ2-7; a weak D match, TRBD1 (7 bases). The germline CDR1 and CDR2 sequences are GTSNPN and SVGIG (reference sequence). The CDR3 covers 14 residues. Trimming cost V 1 base and J 3 bases, with 13 bases left between them. This CDR3 is CAWSAGGILYEQYF. CDR3 bases: TGTGCCTGGAGTGCAGGGGGGATACTCTACGAGCAGTACTTC.

The chain has TRBV4-1 and TRBJ2-1, with 8 bases aligning to TRBD2. CDR3 length: 15 amino acids. J lost 2 bases, V lost 3 bases, and 3 bases had no gene match. Germline V gene data show CDR1 as MGHRA and CDR2 as YSYEKL. This chain's CDR3 is CASSHIGRAYNEQFF. In DNA, the CDR3 is TGCGCCAGCAGCCATATCGGGAGGGCCTACAATGAGCAGTTCTTC.